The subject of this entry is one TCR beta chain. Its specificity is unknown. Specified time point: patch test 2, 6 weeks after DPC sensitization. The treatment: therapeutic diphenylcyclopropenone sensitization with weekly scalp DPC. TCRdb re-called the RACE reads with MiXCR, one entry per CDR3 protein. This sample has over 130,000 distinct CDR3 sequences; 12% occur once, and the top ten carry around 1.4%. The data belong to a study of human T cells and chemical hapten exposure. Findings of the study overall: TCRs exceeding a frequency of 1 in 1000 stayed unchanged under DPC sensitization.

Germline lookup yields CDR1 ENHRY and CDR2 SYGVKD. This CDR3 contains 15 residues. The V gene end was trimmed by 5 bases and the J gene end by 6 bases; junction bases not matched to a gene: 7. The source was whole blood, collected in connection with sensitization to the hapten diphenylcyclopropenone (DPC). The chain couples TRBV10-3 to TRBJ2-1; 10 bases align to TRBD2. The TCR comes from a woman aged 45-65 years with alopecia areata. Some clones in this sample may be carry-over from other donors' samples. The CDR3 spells CAISRAGGDSNEQFF. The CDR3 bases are TGTGCCATCAGTCGAGCGGGAGGGGACTCCAATGAGCAGTTCTTC.